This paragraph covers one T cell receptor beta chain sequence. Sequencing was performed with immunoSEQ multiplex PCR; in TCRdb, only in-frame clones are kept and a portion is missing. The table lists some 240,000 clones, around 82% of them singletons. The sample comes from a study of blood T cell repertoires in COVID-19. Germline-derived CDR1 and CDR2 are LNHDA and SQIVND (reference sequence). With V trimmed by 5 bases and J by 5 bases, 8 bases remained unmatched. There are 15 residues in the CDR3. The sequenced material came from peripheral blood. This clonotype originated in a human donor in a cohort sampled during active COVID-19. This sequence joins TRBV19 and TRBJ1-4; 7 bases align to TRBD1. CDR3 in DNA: TGTGCCAGTAGTCCTTCCGGGACAGTGAATGAAAAACTGTTTTTT. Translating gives CASSPSGTVNEKLFF.